These 30 T cell receptor beta chains came from one sample sequenced in a study of early stage breast cancer tumors (dated by TCRdb to the late 2010s). Library construction relied on the immunoSEQ multiplex PCR assay. The immuneACCESS repertoire file appears here via TCRdb, limited to in-frame rearrangements. These files lack a portion of the clones; in checked studies, under half of the deficit traces to unresolved V genes, and the cause of the others is not known. This sample is represented by about 25,000 clones; 55% to 80% of them were singletons. The top ten hold about 10% of the sample. What was sequenced was breast tumor tissue. The receptors were gathered from a person aged 60 to 70 with breast cancer.

This clone was recorded at least ten times. A read error may account for a junction end that differs from germline. In DNA, the CDR3 is TGTGCCAGCAGGTTAGGATCCCTCCCGGATGGCTACACCTTC. Translation gives CASRLGSLPDGYTF. The V gene is TRBV7-9, the J gene TRBJ1-2; no definite D call. Looked up from germline, CDR1 is SEHNR and CDR2 is FQNEAQ (reference sequence). CDR3 length: 14 residues.

This chain uses TRBV14 with TRBJ1-2, with D uncertain. This CDR3 region has 13 residues. With 3 bases removed from V and 8 bases from J, the gap between germline ends came to 13 bases. The germline V gene encodes CDR1 SGHDN and CDR2 FVKESK. CDR3 in amino acids: CASSQARLGGYTF. The CDR3 DNA sequence: TGTGCCAGCAGCCAGGCTAGGCTCGGCGGCTACACCTTC.

The rearrangement uses TRBV7-2 and TRBJ2-1; no definite D call. Trimming left V 4 bases short and J 3 bases short, with 13 bases between. The CDR3 spans 15 residues. CDR1 is SGHTA, CDR2 FQGNSA, per germline. The CDR3 bases are TGTGCCAGCAGCTCCCACAGAGAATTCTACAATGAGCAGTTCTTC. This translates into CASSSHREFYNEQFF.

The chain is built from TRBV5-1 and TRBJ1-1, with TRBD1 matching 9 bases. The CDR3 spans 15 residues. V lost 0 bases and J lost 5; bases outside the gene matches: 5. Germline lookup yields CDR1 SGHRS and CDR2 YFSETQ. CDR3 nucleotide sequence: TGCGCCAGCAGCTTGGAGACAGGGGGGTTTACTGAAGCTTTCTTT. This encodes CASSLETGGFTEAFF.

The chain carries TRBV5-4 and TRBJ2-1, with 11 bases matching TRBD2. There are 18 residues in the CDR3. V was pared by 3 bases and J by 4 bases, with 12 bases of the junction left unmatched. Germline CDR1 is SGHNT and CDR2 is YYREEE (reference sequence). The CDR3 nucleotides read TGTGCCAGCAGCTCTGGACTAGCGGGCGCCACCGGATACAATGAGCAGTTCTTC. This codes for CASSSGLAGATGYNEQFF.

In its sample, this clone ranks as medium-sized (0.01 to 0.1%). The chain is built from TRBV6-1 and TRBJ2-7, with D tentatively TRBD2 (6 bases). The ends were cut back, 9 bases at V and 4 bases at J, with 22 bases in the middle. Germline CDR1 reads MNHNS; CDR2 reads SASEGT. The CDR3 runs 15 residues. The CDR3 DNA reads as TGTGCCAGTAGGGACTCCACGAGAATGGGGTACGAGCAGTACTTC. Translated: CASRDSTRMGYEQYF.

This rearrangement joins TRBV5-1 to TRBJ2-2; weak D call: TRBD2 (5 bases). The germline V gene has CDR1 SGHRS and CDR2 YFSETQ. The CDR3 runs to 14 residues. Trimming pared 4 bases from V and 3 bases from J, leaving 10 bases between. The CDR3 region is CASSALEDTGELFF. CDR3 bases: TGCGCCAGCAGCGCACTAGAGGACACCGGGGAGCTGTTTTTT.

The CDR3 here is CASSEYGGRRDEQFF. The CDR3 coding sequence is TGCGCCAGCAGTGAGTACGGCGGGAGAAGGGATGAGCAGTTCTTC. The chain has TRBV10-1 and TRBJ2-1, with 7 bases lining up with TRBD2. CDR3 size: 15 residues. The trim removed 1 base at V and 8 bases at J, leaving 8 bases unmatched. CDR1 WNHNN and CDR2 SYGVQD come from the germline V gene (reference sequence).

This clone was seen a handful of times. V is TRBV18 and J is TRBJ2-1; 10 bases align to TRBD2. Germline CDR1 reads KGHSH; CDR2 reads LQKENI. Germline trimming cut 0 bases from V and 3 bases from J; bases unmatched to any gene: 8. The CDR3 has 18 amino acids. CDR3 sequence: CASSPPGLAGENYNEQFF. CDR3 bases: TGTGCCAGCTCACCACCGGGTCTAGCGGGAGAAAACTACAATGAGCAGTTCTTC.

Only one count was recorded for this clone. This chain links TRBV28 with TRBJ1-2; 8 bases map to TRBD1. The CDR3 is made up of 14 amino acids. Trimming took 3 bases from V and 3 from J; bases not matched to a gene: 3. In germline, CDR1 is MDHEN, CDR2 SYDVKM. The CDR3 nucleotides are TGTGCCAGCAGTTTCCGGGACAGGCACTATGGCTACACCTTC. Translating gives CASSFRDRHYGYTF.

The chain links TRBV5-1 to TRBJ2-1, with TRBD1 matching over 7 bases. Germline CDR1 reads SGHRS; CDR2 reads YFSETQ. This CDR3 region has 16 residues. The ends lost 4 bases at V and 0 bases at J; junction bases unmatched: 7. The CDR3 is CASSRNRDSSYNEQFF. The CDR3 DNA is TGCGCCAGCAGCCGAAACCGGGACAGCTCCTACAATGAGCAGTTCTTC.

The CDR3 loop reads CASSLQGVDVLNTEAFF. The CDR3 nucleotides are TGTGCCAGCAGCTTACAGGGAGTAGATGTCTTAAACACTGAAGCTTTCTTT. The rearrangement joins TRBV5-5 to TRBJ1-1; maybe TRBD1 (6 bases). Germline CDR1 is SGHKS and CDR2 is YYEKEE (reference sequence). The CDR3 contains 17 residues. Trimming cost V 2 bases and J 2 bases, with 19 bases left between them.

J is TRBJ2-7 and V is TRBV7-2; D is ambiguous. V lost 2 bases and J lost 5, with 19 bases in between. CDR3 length: 16 residues. The germline CDR1 and CDR2 sequences are SGHTA and FQGNSA. The CDR3 nucleotides are TGTGCCAGCAGCTTAAATCGCGGTGGCAGAGGCAACGAGCAGTACTTC. Translation: CASSLNRGGRGNEQYF.

The chain uses TRBV28 and TRBJ2-5; no clear D gene. This CDR3 region has 14 residues. V was pared by 1 base and J by 1 base, with 7 bases between. The V gene's germline CDR1 is MDHEN and CDR2 SYDVKM. CDR3 residues: CASSLSKAQETQYF. CDR3 sequence (DNA): TGTGCCAGCAGTTTATCCAAAGCCCAAGAGACCCAGTACTTC.

This clone was detected only a few times. This sequence joins TRBV5-1 and TRBJ1-2; D not resolved. Trimming removed 0 bases at V and 6 bases at J, with 15 bases between. Germline values: CDR1 SGHRS, CDR2 YFSETQ. The CDR3 spans 15 residues. CDR3 in amino acids: CASSLDPSGRDGYTF. The CDR3 bases are TGCGCCAGCAGCTTGGATCCAAGCGGGAGGGATGGCTACACCTTC.

The chain combines TRBV6-5 with TRBJ1-1; the match to TRBD1 covers 8 bases. Germline V lookup: CDR1 MNHEY, CDR2 SVGAGI. This CDR3 contains 14 residues. After removal of 5 bases from V and 0 bases from J, the junction contained 2 bases not matched to a gene. The CDR3 loop reads CASSRQGMNTEAFF. The CDR3 DNA is TGTGCCAGCAGTAGACAGGGGATGAACACTGAAGCTTTCTTT.

CDR3 DNA: TGTGCCAGCAGCTTAGCCAACATCTACGAGCAGTACTTC. It yields the protein CASSLANIYEQYF. The chain carries TRBV7-9 and TRBJ2-7; no reliable D call. Germline V gene sequence: CDR1 SEHNR, CDR2 FQNEAQ (reference sequence). V lost 0 bases and J lost 3, with 6 bases in between. CDR3 length: 13 amino acids.

The CDR3 loop is CASSPDGLSRTEAFF. CDR3 nucleotides: TGTGCCAGCAGCCCGGATGGACTTTCTAGGACTGAAGCTTTCTTT. The V gene is TRBV9, the J gene TRBJ1-1; D gene unclear. The CDR3 runs to 15 residues. Trimming took off 4 bases at V and 5 bases at J, with 18 bases between the two ends. Germline lookup yields CDR1 SGDLS and CDR2 YYNGEE.

This clone was detected a few times. The rearrangement joins TRBV10-3 to TRBJ1-2, with D maybe TRBD1 (6 bases). CDR1 is ENHRY and CDR2 is SYGVKD in the germline V gene. Deletions cut 3 bases from V and 8 bases from J, with 13 bases between. The length of the CDR3 is 13 residues. As DNA, the CDR3 is TGTGCCATCAGTGATGGGGACACCTTGGGCTACACCTTC. Its protein product is CAISDGDTLGYTF.

This chain connects TRBV5-4 to TRBJ2-2; D remains unclear. CDR3 length equals 15 residues. CDR1 SGHNT and CDR2 YYREEE come from the germline V gene (reference sequence). V lost 0 bases and J 4 bases, leaving 10 bases between the germline ends. The chain's CDR3 is CASSLDGLPTGELFF. The CDR3 DNA follows: TGTGCCAGCAGCTTGGATGGGCTACCCACCGGGGAGCTGTTTTTT.

The chain employs TRBV13 and TRBJ2-7; D is undetermined. V shed 5 bases and J shed 3 bases, with 8 bases lying between them. Germline V gene data show CDR1 as PRHDT and CDR2 as FYEKMQ (reference sequence). The CDR3 is 12 residues long. CDR3 nucleotides: TGTGCCAGCAGCCACCTCGGCTACGAGCAGTACTTC. Its protein product is CASSHLGYEQYF.

This clone was counted only a few times. The genes are TRBV4-3 and TRBJ1-5; D not resolved. CDR3 size: 15 residues. CDR1 and CDR2 (germline): LGHNA, YSLEER. Between the trimmed V and J ends, which lost 1 base and 6 bases, there was a span of 13 bases. The DNA of the CDR3 is TGCGCCAGCAGCCAAGGGGCAGGCCCAGCTCAGCCCCAGCATTTT. Residues: CASSQGAGPAQPQHF.

This chain uses TRBV27 with TRBJ1-1; the match to TRBD1 covers 8 bases. This CDR3 is built from 13 residues. After removal of 3 bases from V and 10 bases from J, the junction contained 7 bases not matched to a gene. Germline CDR1 is MNHEY and CDR2 is SMNVEV (reference sequence). CDR3 region: CASSFLQGGGAFF. CDR3 nucleotide sequence: TGTGCCAGCAGTTTCTTACAGGGGGGCGGAGCTTTCTTT.

The chain recombines TRBV5-6 with TRBJ2-1; the D gene is possibly TRBD2 (6 bases). The V end lost 4 bases, the J end lost 2 bases, and 16 bases lay between the germline ends. Germline V gene data show CDR1 as SGHDT and CDR2 as YYEEEE. The CDR3 length is 16 residues. CDR3 DNA sequence: TGTGCCAGCAGCCTGGAGATCGTAGCGGCCTACAATGAGCAGTTCTTC. Translating gives CASSLEIVAAYNEQFF.

This chain connects TRBV12-2 to TRBJ2-7; the table's D call TRBD1 went unverified against the DNA. TRBV12-2 corresponds to a pseudogene. The CDR3 has 14 amino acids. The CDR3 region is CASRLAVDRLEQYF. Written as DNA, the CDR3 is TGTGCAAGTCGCTTAGCGGTCGACAGACTCGAGCAGTACTTC.

The chain has TRBV7-9 and TRBJ2-1; D perhaps matches TRBD2 (5 bases). Trimming took off 5 bases at V and 7 bases at J, with 21 bases between the two ends. Per the germline V gene, CDR1 is SEHNR and CDR2 is FQNEAQ (reference sequence). This CDR3 contains 16 residues. CDR3 sequence: CASSGSFEVRANEQFF. For the CDR3, the DNA is TGTGCCAGCAGCGGAAGCTTTGAGGTGAGGGCAAATGAGCAGTTCTTC.

The chain couples TRBV28 to TRBJ2-7; D may be TRBD1 (5 bases). The CDR3 extends over 15 amino acids. Germline CDR1 MDHEN, CDR2 SYDVKM. The V end lost 10 bases, the J end lost 6 bases, and 25 bases lay between the germline ends. The CDR3 here is CATYRSAGPFSEQYF. The CDR3 coding sequence is TGTGCCACCTACCGGAGTGCAGGGCCGTTTAGCGAGCAGTACTTC.

The rearrangement uses TRBV7-2 and TRBJ1-5, with D perhaps TRBD1 (6 bases). The CDR3 extends over 17 amino acids. CDR1 is SGHTA and CDR2 is FQGNSA in the germline V gene. V was trimmed by 5 bases and J by 7 bases, leaving 24 bases between them. CDR3 residues: CASSDLAAGAGGQPQHF. The CDR3 bases are TGTGCCAGCAGCGATCTAGCGGCAGGGGCAGGAGGGCAGCCCCAGCATTTT.

This rearrangement joins TRBV6-5 to TRBJ2-7, with 9 nucleotides matching TRBD1. The trim removed 5 bases at V and 6 bases at J, leaving 11 bases unmatched. Per germline, CDR1 MNHEY and CDR2 SVGAGI. This CDR3 spans 15 amino acids. CDR3 loop: CASSRGGTGGSEQYF. The CDR3 bases are TGTGCCAGCAGTAGGGGCGGCACAGGGGGCTCCGAGCAGTACTTC.

This rearrangement joins TRBV6-5 to TRBJ2-7; TRBD2 matches at 7 bases. This CDR3 has 13 residues. CDR1 is MNHEY, CDR2 SVGAGI, per germline. J was trimmed by 1 base and V by 5 bases; bases with no gene match: 2. CDR3 residues: CASSERESYEQYF. The DNA for the CDR3 is TGTGCCAGCAGTGAGCGGGAATCCTACGAGCAGTACTTC.